A single sample is the source of the 5 T cell receptor beta chains below, sequenced in a study of cytomegalovirus exposure and HLA in healthy donors. Primers: 60 Vbeta forward and 13 Jbeta reverse. Sequencing was performed with immunoSEQ multiplex PCR; in TCRdb, only in-frame clones are kept and a portion is missing. Here the sample spans roughly 200,000 clones, less than 90% being singletons. The sample taken for sequencing was PBMCs. These receptors all come from a man between 50 and 59 years old in good health and CMV-seronegative.

This chain connects TRBV6-6 to TRBJ1-1; D unresolved. Germline V lookup: CDR1 MNHNY, CDR2 SVGAGI (reference sequence). This CDR3 region has 13 residues. V gave up 6 bases and J gave up 2 bases, with 10 bases separating them. The CDR3 sequence: CASSRRENTEAFF. The CDR3 region has the DNA TGTGCCAGCAGCCGACGGGAAAACACTGAAGCTTTCTTT.

The DNA for the CDR3 is TGTGCCAGCAGTTACTTTGGTACCGGAGATTCACCCCTCCACTTT. This translates into CASSYFGTGDSPLHF. V gene TRBV6-5 combines with J gene TRBJ1-6; D is unresolved. The germline gives CDR1 MNHEY, CDR2 SVGAGI. The CDR3 contains 15 residues. V lost 1 base, J lost 8 bases, and 12 bases lay in between.

The chain is built from TRBV9 and TRBJ2-7; a possible D gene is TRBD2 (5 bases). From germline, CDR1 is SGDLS and CDR2 YYNGEE. Trimming shortened V by 0 bases and J by 6 bases, and 25 bases separated the two germline ends. The CDR3 is made up of 18 amino acids. CDR3 residues: CASSVADFLGDLETEQYF. The CDR3 DNA is TGTGCCAGCAGCGTAGCTGATTTTCTCGGGGATCTCGAGACCGAGCAGTACTTC.

The V call is TRBV6-5, the J call TRBJ1-2; D is undetermined. From germline, CDR1 is MNHEY and CDR2 SVGAGI. This CDR3 contains 13 residues. Deletions cut 7 bases from V and 3 bases from J, with 12 bases between. The CDR3 reads CASKKTAHYGYTF. CDR3 coding DNA: TGTGCCAGCAAAAAAACAGCCCACTATGGCTACACCTTC.

J is TRBJ2-7 and V is TRBV27; 8 bases agree with TRBD1. Trimming took 5 bases from V and 4 from J; bases not matched to a gene: 4. The CDR3 is made up of 13 amino acids. CDR1 is MNHEY, CDR2 SMNVEV, per germline (reference sequence). CDR3 bases: TGTGCCAGCAGTACAGACAGGGGTTACGAGCAGTACTTC. Protein: CASSTDRGYEQYF.